This TCR beta chain stems from a study of blood T cell repertoires in COVID-19. Background on the study: The United States, Italy and Spain were the sources of the acute and convalescent COVID-19 samples. T cells, B-cell-depleted T cells, or PBMCs supplied cDNA or gDNA.

In the original processing: By means of reference gene primer amplification, nucleated cell counts were estimated. Libraries were prepared by immunoSEQ multiplex PCR; TCRdb keeps only in-frame clonotypes and omits some of them. Clone size and V and J calls were adopted from that table, with D and trimming inferred from the DNA. The repertoire holds around 250,000 clones, with roughly 84% as singletons. The CDR3 runs 15 residues. Per the germline V gene, CDR1 is SEHNR and CDR2 is FQNEAQ (reference sequence). V dropped 3 bases and J dropped 0; count of bases not matched to a gene: 0. The clonotype was recovered from a woman aged 40-49 years who had recovered from COVID-19. The sequenced material came from peripheral blood. This rearrangement joins TRBV7-9 to TRBJ2-1; 9 nucleotides line up with TRBD2. CDR3: CASSFSGSSYNEQFF. CDR3 DNA: TGTGCCAGCAGCTTTAGCGGGAGCTCCTACAATGAGCAGTTCTTC.